This T cell receptor beta chain was retrieved from a study of cytomegalovirus exposure and HLA in healthy donors. Study in general: Sequencing of about 179 million T cells in an earlier analysis found about 120 million unique TCR beta sequences. Around 77 million unique TCRs from HLA-typed donors made up an early data release. General study findings and limits: Later analysis demonstrated an association between a missense DCLRE1C variant and TCR beta V- and J-gene trimming.

A note on this clone: Its specificity is unknown.

PCR involved 60 Vbeta and 13 Jbeta primers. Authors' data handling: Around 80 million unique TCR beta chains, roughly 11 million of them shared, were counted by a later analysis. TCRdb keeps only in-frame clones here, not all; method: immunoSEQ multiplex PCR. The V and J calls and the clone size are those of that table, but D and trimming were determined from the DNA. The table lists around 90,000 clones, more than 65% of them singletons. Trimming took 7 bases from V and 4 from J, leaving 17 bases between them. The CDR3 has 15 amino acids. Germline loops: CDR1 SNHLY, CDR2 FYNNEI. V is TRBV2 and J is TRBJ1-3, with no clear D. The sample taken for sequencing was PBMCs. This TCR derives from a human donor in good health. This chain's CDR3 is CASTRRRAAGNTIYF. Written as DNA, the CDR3 is TGTGCCAGCACCCGGAGGAGGGCAGCCGGAAACACCATATATTTT.